Given below is one TCR beta chain in context. This entry comes from a study of blood T cell repertoires in COVID-19. The overall study: Acute-phase and convalescent COVID-19 samples originated in the United States, Italy and Spain. T cells, B-cell-depleted T cells, or PBMCs supplied cDNA or gDNA.

The table came from immunoSEQ multiplex PCR; TCRdb's copy has only in-frame clones and leaves some out. The sample has some 260,000 clones, 90% to 95% seen once; the top ten hold about 1.9%. Assignments of participants to cohorts depended upon their own reported clinical history. This CDR3 region has 16 residues. V shed 3 bases and J 4 bases; nucleotides not matched to a gene: 6. Germline CDR1 is MDHEN and CDR2 is SYDVKM. The gene calls are TRBV28 and TRBJ2-7; 13 bases are a match to TRBD2. This receptor was taken from a woman aged 18-29 years who had recovered from COVID-19. The sample was PBMCs or T cells enriched from blood (not recorded which). CDR3: CASSLVTSGRGYEQYF. The DNA for the CDR3 is TGTGCCAGCAGTTTGGTCACTAGCGGGAGGGGATACGAGCAGTACTTC.